This passage covers 19 T cell receptor beta chains from one sample sequenced in a study of blood T cell repertoires in COVID-19. The table came from immunoSEQ multiplex PCR; TCRdb's copy has only in-frame clones and leaves some out. The table includes some 170,000 clones, around 85% detected once. The specimen sequenced was PBMCs or T cells enriched from blood (not recorded which). The receptors derive from a man aged 40-49 years who had recovered from COVID-19.

The chain couples TRBV28 to TRBJ1-2; a weak D match, TRBD1 (6 bases). This CDR3 region has 12 residues. V shed 8 bases and J shed 8 bases, with 15 bases lying between them. CDR1 is MDHEN and CDR2 is SYDVKM in the germline V gene. The CDR3 region is CASETGYRGYTF. CDR3 in DNA: TGTGCCAGCGAAACAGGGTATCGAGGCTACACCTTC.

The chain joins TRBV2 to TRBJ2-1; TRBD2 might be the D (6 bases). CDR1 and CDR2 (germline): SNHLY, FYNNEI. The CDR3 runs to 13 residues. The V gene lost 3 bases and the J gene lost 3 bases, with 6 bases spanning the gap. The CDR3 here is CASSDGGYNEQFF. CDR3 DNA sequence: TGTGCCAGCAGTGACGGGGGCTACAATGAGCAGTTCTTC.

J is TRBJ2-7 and V is TRBV5-6; 7 nucleotides match TRBD2. V was clipped by 4 bases and J by 0 bases; unmatched bases: 7. The CDR3 is 15 residues long. Germline loops: CDR1 SGHDT, CDR2 YYEEEE. CDR3 amino acids: CASSKDGGNSYEQYF. The CDR3 DNA reads TGTGCCAGCAGCAAGGACGGGGGGAACTCCTACGAGCAGTACTTC.

In its sample, this clone was seen once. The chain couples TRBV7-3 to TRBJ1-2, with TRBD1 identical over 7 bases. The CDR3 loop spans 14 amino acids. Trimming at V came to 7 bases and at J to 4 bases, leaving 9 bases not matched to a gene. Germline CDR1 and CDR2: SGHTA and FQGTGA. The CDR3 DNA sequence: TGTGCCAGCACCGACCCGGGGGACAGCTATGGCTACACCTTC. Protein sequence: CASTDPGDSYGYTF.

The J gene is TRBJ1-6, the V gene TRBV4-1, with D maybe TRBD1 (5 bases). The CDR3 is 19 amino acids. CDR1 is MGHRA and CDR2 is YSYEKL in the germline V gene. V lost 6 bases and J lost 4, with 25 bases in between. The DNA for the CDR3 is TGCGCCAGCAGGCCGGCGGGGTTGGAGGACAAAGCGTATAATTCACCCCTCCACTTT. It encodes CASRPAGLEDKAYNSPLHF.

V and J are TRBV5-4 and TRBJ2-7; D ambiguous. Looked up from germline, CDR1 is SGHNT and CDR2 is YYREEE (reference sequence). Trimming took off 0 bases at V and 6 bases at J, with 10 bases between the two ends. CDR3 length: 13 amino acids. The CDR3, as DNA: TGTGCCAGCAGCTTGGGTCTAACCTCCGAGCAGTACTTC. Its translation is CASSLGLTSEQYF.

This chain links TRBV6-6 with TRBJ2-7, with 14 bases lining up with TRBD2. V was pared by 5 bases and J by 3 bases, with 12 bases of the junction left unmatched. The CDR3 extends over 18 amino acids. The germline gives CDR1 MNHNY, CDR2 SVGAGI (reference sequence). The CDR3 reads CASSPPRGTSGGFYEQYF. CDR3 nucleotide sequence: TGTGCCAGCAGTCCCCCTCGTGGGACTAGCGGGGGCTTCTACGAGCAGTACTTC.

V is TRBV14 and J is TRBJ2-5; possibly TRBD2 for D (6 bases). Trimming left V 4 bases short and J 5 bases short, with 11 bases between. This CDR3 is 13 amino acids long. Germline V gives CDR1 SGHDN, CDR2 FVKESK. This chain's CDR3 is CASSRGERETQYF. The CDR3 bases are TGTGCCAGCAGCCGGGGGGAACGGGAGACCCAGTACTTC. The variable domain in full, completed from reference TRBV14 and TRBJ2-5, reads EAGVTQFPSHSVIEKGQTVTLRCDPISGHDNLYWYRRVMGKEIKFLLHFVKESKQDESGMPNNRFLAERTGGTYSTLKVQPAELEDSGVYFCASSRGERETQYFGPGTRLLVL.

The J gene is TRBJ2-2, the V gene TRBV9; TRBD1 is a possible D gene (5 bases). Trimming removed 0 bases from V and 0 bases from J, with 12 bases in between. CDR3 length: 17 amino acids. Germline V gene lookup returns CDR1 SGDLS and CDR2 YYNGEE. The CDR3: CASSVEGSDANTGELFF. As DNA, the CDR3 is TGTGCCAGCAGCGTAGAGGGGTCCGACGCGAACACCGGGGAGCTGTTTTTT.

In the case of this clone: This CDR3 is also generated by other DNA sequences in the sample. This sequence joins TRBV28 and TRBJ1-5; TRBD1 matches at 10 bases. CDR1 MDHEN and CDR2 SYDVKM come from the germline V gene. This CDR3 is 14 amino acids long. With 5 bases clipped from V and 4 bases from J, the junction kept 2 bases outside the gene matches. The CDR3 loop reads CASSPGQGNQPQHF. Here the CDR3 DNA reads TGTGCCAGCAGTCCGGGACAGGGGAATCAGCCCCAGCATTTT.

This chain's CDR3 is CASSLAGAHTGELFF. In nucleotides, the CDR3 is TGTGCCAGCAGCTTAGCGGGGGCTCACACCGGGGAGCTGTTTTTT. The chain combines TRBV5-8 with TRBJ2-2, with TRBD2 identical over 8 bases. Per the germline V gene, CDR1 is SGHTS and CDR2 is YDEGEE. V was clipped by 2 bases and J by 3 bases; unmatched bases: 3. This CDR3 has 15 amino acids.

The rearrangement links TRBV5-1 to TRBJ2-7; TRBD2 might be the D (5 bases). V lost 5 bases and J 3 bases, leaving 6 bases between the germline ends. CDR1 and CDR2 (germline): SGHRS, YFSETQ. The length of the CDR3 is 11 residues. The CDR3 spells CASSEGYEQYF. CDR3 coding DNA: TGCGCCAGCAGTGAGGGCTACGAGCAGTACTTC.

The rearrangement uses TRBV2 and TRBJ2-5; TRBD2 agrees at 10 bases. Germline V lookup: CDR1 SNHLY, CDR2 FYNNEI. The CDR3 covers 13 residues. Trimming took 5 bases from V and 4 from J; bases not matched to a gene: 1. CDR3 nucleotides: TGTGCCAGCAGTCCTAGCGGGGGAGAGACCCAGTACTTC. Translating it yields CASSPSGGETQYF.

The chain employs TRBV5-1 and TRBJ1-2, with D possibly TRBD1 on 5 matching bases. Germline CDR1 and CDR2: SGHRS and YFSETQ. There are 14 residues in the CDR3. The V and J ends lost 0 bases and 8 bases respectively, with 14 bases between them. This CDR3 is CASSLAREYGGYTF. The CDR3 DNA reads TGCGCCAGCAGCTTGGCCAGGGAATATGGGGGCTACACCTTC.

The rearrangement joins TRBV9 to TRBJ1-6; a weak D match, TRBD1 (5 bases). Germline-derived CDR1 and CDR2 are SGDLS and YYNGEE. V was clipped by 0 bases and J by 7 bases, with 11 bases between them. The length of the CDR3 is 15 residues. This CDR3 is CASSVAGELNSPLHF. CDR3 nucleotides: TGTGCCAGCAGCGTAGCGGGGGAGTTAAATTCACCCCTCCACTTT.

The J gene is TRBJ1-2, the V gene TRBV30, with TRBD1 matching 10 bases. Trimming removed 7 bases from V and 7 bases from J; junction bases left unmatched: 9. The V gene's germline CDR1 is GTSNPN and CDR2 SVGIG (reference sequence). The CDR3 is 13 amino acids. As DNA, the CDR3 is TGTGCCTACATCCCGGGACAGGGGACTGGCTACACCTTC. Protein sequence: CAYIPGQGTGYTF.

The chain has TRBV6-1 and TRBJ1-5; D is uncertain. The CDR3 totals 11 residues. Germline V lookup: CDR1 MNHNS, CDR2 SASEGT. Between the trimmed V and J ends, which lost 3 bases and 10 bases, there was a span of 7 bases. The CDR3 region is CASSDEQPQHF. The CDR3 DNA is TGTGCCAGCAGTGACGAGCAACCCCAGCATTTT.

J is TRBJ2-5 and V is TRBV7-2, with TRBD2 matching 10 bases. The CDR3 is 15 residues long. Unmatched junction bases numbered 4, after V lost 4 bases and J lost 2 bases. In germline, CDR1 is SGHTA, CDR2 FQGNSA. CDR3 amino acids: CASSWGLARQETQYF. The CDR3 coding sequence is TGTGCCAGCAGCTGGGGACTAGCGCGTCAAGAGACCCAGTACTTC.

The rearrangement joins TRBV19 to TRBJ1-5; TRBD1 agrees at 9 bases. This CDR3 has 14 residues. V shed 5 bases and J 5 bases; nucleotides not matched to a gene: 4. Germline V gives CDR1 LNHDA, CDR2 SQIVND (reference sequence). The CDR3 DNA reads as TGTGCCAGTAGTCAAAGGACAGGGGATCAGCCCCAGCATTTT. Translation: CASSQRTGDQPQHF.